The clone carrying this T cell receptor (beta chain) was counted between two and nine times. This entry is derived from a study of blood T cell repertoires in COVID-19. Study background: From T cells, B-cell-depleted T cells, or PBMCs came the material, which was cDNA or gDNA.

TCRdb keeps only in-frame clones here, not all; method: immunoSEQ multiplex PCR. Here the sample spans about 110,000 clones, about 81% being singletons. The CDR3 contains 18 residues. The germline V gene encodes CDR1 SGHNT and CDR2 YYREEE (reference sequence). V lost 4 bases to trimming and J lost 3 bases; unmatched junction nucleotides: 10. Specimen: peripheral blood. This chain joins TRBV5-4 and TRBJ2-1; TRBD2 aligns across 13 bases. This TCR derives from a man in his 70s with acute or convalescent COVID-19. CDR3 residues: CASSLRTSGSFGYNEQFF. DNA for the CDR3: TGTGCCAGCAGCCTCCGGACTAGCGGGAGCTTCGGCTACAATGAGCAGTTCTTC. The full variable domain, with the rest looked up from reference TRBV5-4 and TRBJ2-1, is ETGVTQSPTHLIKTRGQQVTLRCSSQSGHNTVSWYQQALGQGPQFIFQYYREEENGRGNFPPRFSGLQFPNYSSELNVNALELDDSALYLCASSLRTSGSFGYNEQFFGPGTRLTVL.